One sample yielded the 12 T cell receptor beta chains listed below, sequenced in a study of HIV-infected patients and healthy controls. cDNA was made from 500 ng RNA using alpha and beta constant primers. Separate chain-specific third strand synthesis with multiplexing indices produced the alpha and beta libraries. Each CDR3 protein is one row after TCRdb ran MiXCR on the 5' RACE reads. This sample carries 15,000 to 20,000 distinct CDR3 sequences, 4.5% to 7% of them seen once, and the ten largest clones take 1.5% to 2%. The repertoire came from unfractionated whole blood and reflected all unsorted peripheral T cells. Sequenced sample: blood. The receptors stem from an adult in good health.

This clonotype was observed many times. The chain employs TRBV2 and TRBJ1-5; no firm D call. Germline V lookup: CDR1 SNHLY, CDR2 FYNNEI. The CDR3 is made up of 14 amino acids. The ends were cut back, 11 bases at V and 1 base at J, with 15 bases in the middle. The CDR3: CAVGGIFSNQPQHF. The CDR3 region has the DNA TGTGCCGTTGGTGGTATTTTCAGCAATCAGCCCCAGCATTTT.

By sample share, this clonotype is medium-sized. This chain uses TRBV10-3 with TRBJ2-5, with D maybe TRBD1 (6 bases). Looked up from germline, CDR1 is ENHRY and CDR2 is SYGVKD. Between the trimmed V and J ends, which lost 8 bases and 5 bases, there was a span of 15 bases. The CDR3 has 13 amino acids. CDR3 sequence (DNA): TGTGCCATCGTCGGGACAATCGGGGAGACCCAGTACTTC. Protein product: CAIVGTIGETQYF.

This clonotype was observed many times. The chain employs TRBV30 and TRBJ2-3; D is possibly TRBD2 (5 bases). CDR1 and CDR2 from the germline V gene are GTSNPN and SVGIG (reference sequence). This CDR3 spans 12 amino acids. V dropped 8 bases and J dropped 1 base, with 10 bases sitting between them. The CDR3 region has the DNA TGTGCCCAGGACGGGGGCACAGATACGCAGTATTTT. Its translation: CAQDGGTDTQYF.

The sample holds many counts of this clonotype. This rearrangement joins TRBV27 to TRBJ1-2; D remains unclear. Germline values: CDR1 MNHEY, CDR2 SMNVEV (reference sequence). The CDR3 has 13 amino acids. Trimming took off 4 bases at V and 6 bases at J, with 12 bases between the two ends. CDR3: CASSYGVGNGYTF. CDR3 DNA: TGTGCCAGCAGTTATGGGGTTGGGAATGGCTACACCTTC.

This clonotype was recorded many times. The chain combines TRBV20-1 with TRBJ2-5; perhaps TRBD1 as D (6 bases). There are 15 residues in the CDR3. Trimming stripped 6 bases from V and 11 bases from J, with 28 bases between. Germline CDR1 is DFQATT and CDR2 is SNEGSKA (reference sequence). CDR3: CSALPQGLGFSWQYF. The CDR3 DNA is TGCAGTGCCCTACCTCAGGGGCTCGGTTTTAGCTGGCAGTACTTC.

The V and J genes are TRBV2 and TRBJ2-1; 9 nucleotides agree with TRBD2. CDR3 length: 15 amino acids. V shed 3 bases, J shed 4 bases, and the junction held 4 bases outside the gene matches. Germline CDR1 SNHLY, CDR2 FYNNEI. The CDR3 protein is CASSDASGKYNEQFF. The CDR3, as DNA: TGTGCCAGCAGTGATGCTAGCGGGAAATACAATGAGCAGTTCTTC.

This clonotype has ten or more counts. This chain connects TRBV20-1 to TRBJ1-1; D gene ambiguous. This CDR3 has 12 amino acids. CDR1 DFQATT and CDR2 SNEGSKA come from the germline V gene (reference sequence). V was trimmed by 2 bases and J by 4 bases, leaving 8 bases between them. CDR3 nucleotide sequence: TGCAGTGCTAGAAAATTGGGCACTGAAGCTTTCTTT. It yields the protein CSARKLGTEAFF.

This clonotype was seen ten or more times. This chain uses TRBV10-3 with TRBJ1-2; 7 nucleotides match TRBD1. Germline assignment: CDR1 ENHRY and CDR2 SYGVKD. The V gene end was trimmed by 5 bases and the J gene end by 3 bases; junction bases not matched to a gene: 6. CDR3 length equals 14 residues. CDR3 sequence reads: CAISRTGSDYGYTF. The DNA of the CDR3 is TGTGCCATCAGTCGGACAGGTTCTGACTATGGCTACACCTTC.

This clonotype was observed at least ten times. The V gene is TRBV5-4, the J gene TRBJ1-5; 8 positions match TRBD1. Trimming removed 4 bases from V and 5 bases from J; junction bases left unmatched: 8. Germline CDR1 is SGHNT and CDR2 is YYREEE (reference sequence). The CDR3 covers 15 residues. CDR3 sequence (DNA): TGTGCCAGCAGCAATGGACAGGGCGCCGATCAGCCCCAGCATTTT. Translating gives CASSNGQGADQPQHF. The whole variable domain, filled in from reference TRBV5-4 and TRBJ1-5, reads ETGVTQSPTHLIKTRGQQVTLRCSSQSGHNTVSWYQQALGQGPQFIFQYYREEENGRGNFPPRFSGLQFPNYSSELNVNALELDDSALYLCASSNGQGADQPQHFGDGTRLSIL.

This clonotype is labeled medium-sized. The rearrangement uses TRBV28 and TRBJ1-1; D is perhaps TRBD1 (5 bases). Germline CDR1 MDHEN, CDR2 SYDVKM. Trimming cost V 4 bases and J 3 bases, with 12 bases left between them. This CDR3 is 14 amino acids long. This CDR3 is CASSSQGGDTEAFF. In DNA, the CDR3 is TGTGCCAGCAGTTCCCAGGGAGGTGACACTGAAGCTTTCTTT.

The sample holds many counts of this clonotype. The chain joins TRBV5-1 to TRBJ1-1; weak D call: TRBD1 (5 bases). Germline V gives CDR1 SGHRS, CDR2 YFSETQ. V gave up 0 bases and J gave up 2 bases, with 8 bases separating them. This CDR3 spans 14 amino acids. The CDR3 protein is CASSLEGRNTEAFF. For the CDR3, the DNA is TGCGCCAGCAGCTTGGAGGGGAGAAACACTGAAGCTTTCTTT.

This clonotype was seen repeatedly, ten times or more. The J gene is TRBJ2-3, the V gene TRBV12-3 or TRBV12-4; D call uncertain. V lost 4 bases and J 0 bases, leaving 8 bases between the germline ends. The CDR3 consists of 14 residues. The CDR3 DNA sequence: TGTGCCAGCAGTTCCCGGCCTAGCACAGATACGCAGTATTTT. It is translated as CASSSRPSTDTQYF.